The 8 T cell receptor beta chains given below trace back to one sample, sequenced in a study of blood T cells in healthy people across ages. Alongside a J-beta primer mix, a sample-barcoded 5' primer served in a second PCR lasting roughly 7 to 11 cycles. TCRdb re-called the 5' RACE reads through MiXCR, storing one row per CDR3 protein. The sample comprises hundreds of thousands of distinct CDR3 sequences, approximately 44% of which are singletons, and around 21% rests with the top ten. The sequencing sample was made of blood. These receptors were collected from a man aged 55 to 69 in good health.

In DNA form, the CDR3 reads TGTGCCAGCAGCGCCCGGGGCTTGGGGGAGACCCAGTACTTC. This sequence encodes CASSARGLGETQYF. The chain couples TRBV7-2 to TRBJ2-5; D might be TRBD1 or TRBD2, each matching 5 bases. V was trimmed by 5 bases and J by 5 bases, leaving 15 bases between them. The CDR3 length is 14 residues. Germline CDR1 is SGHTA and CDR2 is FQGNSA.

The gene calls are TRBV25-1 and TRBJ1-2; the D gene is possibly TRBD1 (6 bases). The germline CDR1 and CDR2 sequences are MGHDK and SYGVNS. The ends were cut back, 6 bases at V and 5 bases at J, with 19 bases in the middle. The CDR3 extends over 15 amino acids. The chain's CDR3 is CASRGYREAGYGYTF. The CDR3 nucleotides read TGTGCCAGCAGGGGATACAGGGAGGCAGGTTATGGCTACACCTTC.

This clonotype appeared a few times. CDR3 in amino acids: CASSLTGTGRGETQYF. The CDR3 bases are TGTGCCAGCAGTCTCACCGGGACAGGGCGAGGGGAGACCCAGTACTTC. This rearrangement joins TRBV6-2 or TRBV6-3 to TRBJ2-5; 9 nucleotides line up with TRBD1. There are 16 residues in the CDR3. V was clipped by 5 bases and J by 5 bases; unmatched bases: 12. The germline V gene has CDR1 MNHEY and CDR2 SVGEGT.

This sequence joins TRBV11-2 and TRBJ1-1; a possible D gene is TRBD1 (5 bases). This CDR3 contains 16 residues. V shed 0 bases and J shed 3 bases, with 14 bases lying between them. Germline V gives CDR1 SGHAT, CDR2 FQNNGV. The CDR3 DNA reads TGTGCCAGCAGCTTAGAGTGGGGGAGACAGTACACTGAAGCTTTCTTT. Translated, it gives CASSLEWGRQYTEAFF.

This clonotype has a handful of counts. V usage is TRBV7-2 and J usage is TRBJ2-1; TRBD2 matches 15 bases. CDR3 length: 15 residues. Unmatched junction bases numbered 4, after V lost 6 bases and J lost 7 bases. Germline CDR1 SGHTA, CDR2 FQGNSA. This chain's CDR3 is CASRPGLAGGNEQFF. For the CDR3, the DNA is TGTGCCAGCAGGCCGGGACTAGCGGGGGGAAATGAGCAGTTCTTC.

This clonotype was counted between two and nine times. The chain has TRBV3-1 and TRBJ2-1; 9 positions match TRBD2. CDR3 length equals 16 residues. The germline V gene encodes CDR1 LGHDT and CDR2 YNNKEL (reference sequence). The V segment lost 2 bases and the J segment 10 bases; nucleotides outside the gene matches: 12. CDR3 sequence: CASSQMPGSLAGEQFF. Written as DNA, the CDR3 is TGTGCCAGCAGCCAAATGCCAGGGTCGCTAGCGGGGGAGCAGTTCTTC.

The CDR3 DNA is TGCAGTGCTGGCAGGGCAAACACTGAAGCTTTCTTT. It encodes CSAGRANTEAFF. The chain is built from TRBV20-1 and TRBJ1-1; maybe TRBD1 (5 bases). Germline CDR1 and CDR2: DFQATT and SNEGSKA (reference sequence). The CDR3 is made up of 12 amino acids. V was cut by 5 bases and J by 2 bases, with 9 bases left in between.

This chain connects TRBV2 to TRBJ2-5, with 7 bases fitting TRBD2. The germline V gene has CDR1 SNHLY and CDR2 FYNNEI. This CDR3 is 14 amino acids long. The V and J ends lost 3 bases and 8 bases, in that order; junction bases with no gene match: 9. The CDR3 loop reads CASSDVGSGGTQYF. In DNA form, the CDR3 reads TGTGCCAGCAGTGATGTAGGATCGGGAGGAACCCAGTACTTC.